Below are 32 T cell receptor beta chains sequenced from a single sample in a study of human T cells and chemical hapten exposure. TCRdb processed the RACE reads anew with MiXCR; each CDR3 protein has one entry. Of approximately 82,000 distinct CDR3 sequences in the sample, around 11% were seen once. Time point meaning: patch test 1, 2 weeks after DPC sensitization. Regarding treatment: therapeutic diphenylcyclopropenone sensitization with weekly scalp DPC. Sample: whole blood, taken in connection with sensitization to the hapten diphenylcyclopropenone (DPC). The receptor source for this set is a woman in her sixties or seventies with alopecia areata. Some clones in this sample may be carry-over from other donors' samples.

This clonotype was detected only a few times. The chain is built from TRBV2 and TRBJ1-5; D remains unclear. Germline V gives CDR1 SNHLY, CDR2 FYNNEI. The CDR3 spans 14 residues. Trimming stripped 4 bases from V and 6 bases from J, with 13 bases between. The CDR3 coding sequence is TGTGCCAGCAGTGGCCGAGGGCTAGGTCAGCCCCAGCATTTT. Translated, it gives CASSGRGLGQPQHF. The full variable domain, rest sourced from reference TRBV2 and TRBJ1-5, is EPEVTQTPSHQVTQMGQEVILRCVPISNHLYFYWYRQILGQKVEFLVSFYNNEISEKSEIFDDQFSVERPDGSNFTLKIRSTKLEDSAMYFCASSGRGLGQPQHFGDGTRLSIL.

The gene calls are TRBV18 and TRBJ1-5; D gene uncertain. Trimming removed 2 bases from V and 2 bases from J, with 16 bases in between. The germline V gene has CDR1 KGHSH and CDR2 LQKENI. The CDR3 sequence is 17 residues long. CDR3 DNA: TGTGCCAGCTCACCAATCTCACTGGGAGTCGGCAATCAGCCCCAGCATTTT. Translated: CASSPISLGVGNQPQHF.

This clonotype showed up many times. The CDR3 here is CASSLVRDSYEQYF. The CDR3 DNA follows: TGTGCCAGCAGTTTAGTCAGGGACTCCTACGAGCAGTACTTC. The chain couples TRBV27 to TRBJ2-7; tentative D call: TRBD1 (5 bases). CDR1 and CDR2 (germline): MNHEY, SMNVEV (reference sequence). This CDR3 has 14 amino acids. Trimming removed 2 bases from V and 0 bases from J, with 8 bases in between.

A few counts support this clonotype. The rearrangement uses TRBV12-3 or TRBV12-4 and TRBJ1-2, with D perhaps TRBD1 (5 bases). The CDR3 spans 14 residues. Trimming stripped 5 bases from V and 7 bases from J, with 17 bases between. CDR3 loop: CASSAGILVGGYTF. The CDR3 DNA reads TGTGCCAGCAGTGCAGGGATTTTAGTAGGTGGCTACACCTTC.

Ten or more counts support this clonotype. Here the CDR3 DNA reads TGTGCCAGCAGCGCCCCTGCCCAAACGTTCTCGCTGGATACGCAGTATTTT. It codes for CASSAPAQTFSLDTQYF. The V gene is TRBV7-9, the J gene TRBJ2-3, with unresolved D. V was trimmed by 5 bases and J by 6 bases, leaving 24 bases between them. The CDR3 runs 17 residues. CDR1 is SEHNR and CDR2 is FQNEAQ in the germline V gene (reference sequence).

To note about this clonotype: It is unclear where the CDR3 begins or ends on the DNA, so no DNA is shown, and the CDR3 is as TCRdb lists it. The chain combines TRBV7-6 with TRBJ2-3; the D segment call TRBD2 is taken from the table without a DNA check. The CDR3 is 16 residues long, counting both termini. CDR1 is SGHVS and CDR2 is FNYEAQ in the germline V gene. CDR3 region: CASSPLVGGGAHTGYF.

Regarding this clonotype: One base away lies a much larger clone, so this may be a sequencing read error. V gene TRBV5-6 combines with J gene TRBJ2-7; 7 nucleotides match TRBD1. The CDR3 consists of 15 residues. The germline CDR1 and CDR2 sequences are SGHDT and YYEEEE. The V segment lost 3 bases and the J segment 3 bases; nucleotides outside the gene matches: 9. CDR3 region: CASSYNWTGRYEQYF. The CDR3 DNA reads as TGTGCCAGCAGCTACAACTGGACAGGCCGCTACGAGCAGTACTTC.

This clonotype showed up many times. The chain is built from TRBV6-6 and TRBJ1-6; D is undetermined. CDR3 length: 15 amino acids. V lost 4 bases, J lost 5 bases, and 12 bases lay in between. The germline CDR1 and CDR2 sequences are MNHNY and SVGAGI (reference sequence). The CDR3 here is CASSFPVVNNSPLHF. The CDR3 nucleotides read TGTGCCAGCAGTTTCCCGGTCGTTAATAATTCACCCCTCCACTTT.

Of note for this clonotype: Its ends do not fully match the called genes, so a read error is possible. The chain recombines TRBV10-3 with TRBJ2-3; D may be TRBD2 (6 bases). Germline-derived CDR1 and CDR2 are ENHRY and SYGVKD. This CDR3 is 18 amino acids long. Here the CDR3 DNA reads TGTGCCATCAGCGGTGGGACTGTCGAACTGTTCGTGGGAGATATGCAGTATTTT. Amino acids: CAISGGTVELFVGDMQYF.

This clonotype was observed at least ten times. The chain uses TRBV5-4 and TRBJ2-3; TRBD2 is a possible D gene (6 bases). The CDR3 spans 14 residues. Germline V gives CDR1 SGHNT, CDR2 YYREEE (reference sequence). Trimming took 7 bases from V and 1 from J, leaving 13 bases between them. The CDR3 is CASGRLGGTDTQYF. The CDR3 DNA reads as TGTGCCAGCGGAAGACTAGGCGGCACAGATACGCAGTATTTT.

This chain joins TRBV7-9 and TRBJ2-1, with a weak D call TRBD1 (5 bases). The V and J ends lost 3 bases and 0 bases respectively, with 12 bases between them. The CDR3 runs 16 residues. Germline values: CDR1 SEHNR, CDR2 FQNEAQ (reference sequence). The CDR3 region is CASSFGRASSYNEQFF. The CDR3 region has the DNA TGTGCCAGCAGCTTCGGCAGGGCAAGCTCCTACAATGAGCAGTTCTTC.

This chain joins TRBV7-9 and TRBJ2-2; D may be TRBD1 (6 bases). Germline CDR1 and CDR2: SEHNR and FQNEAQ (reference sequence). Between the trimmed V and J ends, which lost 5 bases and 4 bases, there was a span of 11 bases. The length of the CDR3 is 14 residues. The CDR3 coding sequence is TGTGCCAGCAGCCGGACAGAGTCCACCGGGGAGCTGTTTTTT. Translating it yields CASSRTESTGELFF.

This clonotype showed up just a few times. The chain recombines TRBV18 with TRBJ1-2; 8 bases match TRBD1. The CDR3 consists of 14 residues. Trimming removed 3 bases from V and 4 bases from J; junction bases left unmatched: 4. Germline V gene data show CDR1 as KGHSH and CDR2 as LQKENI. The CDR3 loop reads CASSPNRGSYGYTF. The CDR3 coding sequence is TGTGCCAGCTCACCTAACAGGGGGAGCTATGGCTACACCTTC. Variable domain in full (rest from reference TRBV18 and TRBJ1-2): NAGVMQNPRHLVRRRGQEARLRCSPMKGHSHVYWYRQLPEEGLKFMVYLQKENIIDESGMPKERFSAEFPKEGPSILRIQQVVRGDSAAYFCASSPNRGSYGYTFGSGTRLTVV.

The CDR3: CAIGQGNDYGYTF. CDR3 nucleotide sequence: TGTGCCATCGGACAGGGAAATGACTATGGCTACACCTTC. This chain uses TRBV10-3 with TRBJ1-2; TRBD1 agrees at 8 bases. This CDR3 spans 13 amino acids. Germline V gives CDR1 ENHRY, CDR2 SYGVKD. J was trimmed by 3 bases and V by 8 bases; bases with no gene match: 5.

This clonotype was counted many times. The chain employs TRBV4-1 and TRBJ1-2; tentatively, D is TRBD1 (5 bases). This CDR3 region has 17 residues. Between the trimmed V and J ends, which lost 0 bases and 5 bases, there was a span of 19 bases. CDR1 MGHRA and CDR2 YSYEKL come from the germline V gene. The CDR3 spells CASSQDETAGSRYGYTF. CDR3 nucleotide sequence: TGCGCCAGCAGCCAAGATGAGACGGCAGGGTCACGGTATGGCTACACCTTC.

This clonotype was recorded at least ten times. The chain uses TRBV29-1 and TRBJ2-4; D gene ambiguous. Germline CDR1 reads SQVTM; CDR2 reads ANQGSEA. V lost 7 bases and J 6 bases, leaving 13 bases between the germline ends. There are 12 residues in the CDR3. The CDR3 sequence: CSGSDQANIQYF. The CDR3 bases are TGCAGCGGGTCGGACCAGGCAAACATTCAGTACTTC. The full variable domain, rest sourced from reference TRBV29-1 and TRBJ2-4, is SAVISQKPSRDICQRGTSLTIQCQVDSQVTMMFWYRQQPGQSLTLIATANQGSEATYESGFVIDKFPISRPNLTFSTLTVSNMSPEDSSIYLCSGSDQANIQYFGAGTRLSVL.

The chain recombines TRBV29-1 with TRBJ1-2, with TRBD1 matching 7 bases. The V gene's germline CDR1 is SQVTM and CDR2 ANQGSEA. The length of the CDR3 is 13 residues. The junction had 9 bases not matched to a gene; V was cut back by 7 bases and J by 4 bases. In nucleotides, the CDR3 is TGCAGCGATGACAGGGAAAATGGCTATGGCTACACCTTC. It encodes CSDDRENGYGYTF.

This clonotype was observed a few times. The rearrangement joins TRBV6-5 to TRBJ1-1; 7 bases line up with TRBD1. With 7 bases clipped from V and 1 base from J, the junction kept 6 bases outside the gene matches. Germline V gene lookup returns CDR1 MNHEY and CDR2 SVGAGI. The CDR3 sequence is 14 residues long. CDR3 DNA: TGTGCCAGCACCAAAGACAGGGCGAACACTGAAGCTTTCTTT. Translated: CASTKDRANTEAFF.

This clonotype was picked up many times. V usage is TRBV2 and J usage is TRBJ1-2, with D maybe TRBD1 (5 bases). V lost 6 bases and J lost 6, with 14 bases in between. The CDR3 length is 13 residues. CDR1 is SNHLY, CDR2 FYNNEI, per germline. For the CDR3, the DNA is TGTGCCAGCAGGAGAGGGGATTCGGATGGCTACACCTTC. Its translation: CASRRGDSDGYTF.

CDR3 loop: CASSQDSLGNNSPLHF. The CDR3 DNA reads as TGTGCCAGCAGCCAAGATAGTCTAGGCAATAATTCACCCCTCCACTTT. The chain recombines TRBV3-1 with TRBJ1-6; no clear D. This CDR3 has 16 residues. The V end lost 0 bases, the J end lost 5 bases, and 11 bases lay between the germline ends. Germline CDR1 and CDR2: LGHDT and YNNKEL (reference sequence).

There are many counts of this clonotype. This chain connects TRBV4-1 to TRBJ2-3; no firm D call. V was shortened by 3 bases and J by 4 bases, with 11 bases between the two germline ends. CDR3 length: 14 amino acids. The germline V gene encodes CDR1 MGHRA and CDR2 YSYEKL. The CDR3 sequence is CASSQGFPSDTQYF. CDR3 coding DNA: TGCGCCAGCAGCCAGGGGTTTCCGTCAGATACGCAGTATTTT.

This clonotype was picked up a small number of times. CDR3 DNA sequence: TGTGCCAGTAGTCTACAGGGGGCTAGACAAGAGACCCAGTACTTC. It codes for CASSLQGARQETQYF. The chain couples TRBV19 to TRBJ2-5, with 9 bases lining up with TRBD1. Germline V lookup: CDR1 LNHDA, CDR2 SQIVND (reference sequence). J lost 2 bases, V lost 5 bases, and 6 bases had no gene match. This CDR3 region has 15 residues.

The sample holds many counts of this clonotype. The CDR3 DNA is TGTGCCAGCAGTGAGCCGTGGAGGAACACTGAAGCTTTCTTT. Translating gives CASSEPWRNTEAFF. This chain joins TRBV2 and TRBJ1-1; D is undetermined. The ends were cut back, 3 bases at V and 1 base at J, with 9 bases in the middle. CDR1 and CDR2 from the germline V gene are SNHLY and FYNNEI. CDR3 length: 14 amino acids.

This clonotype was counted only a few times. The chain combines TRBV7-6 with TRBJ2-7; D may be TRBD1 or TRBD2 (6 bases each). Germline V gene data show CDR1 as SGHVS and CDR2 as FNYEAQ. The CDR3 spans 12 residues. The V end lost 6 bases, the J end lost 3 bases, and 9 bases lay between the germline ends. CDR3 nucleotide sequence: TGTGCCAGCAGTAGGGGGGACTACGAGCAGTACTTC. Translation gives CASSRGDYEQYF.

The V and J genes are TRBV2 and TRBJ2-1, with TRBD2 matching over 10 bases. The CDR3 totals 16 residues. V trimming: 5 bases; J trimming: 3 bases; junction bases outside the gene matches: 7. In germline, CDR1 is SNHLY, CDR2 FYNNEI. CDR3 region: CASSLLAGGGYNEQFF. DNA of the CDR3: TGTGCCAGCAGTCTCTTAGCGGGGGGAGGCTACAATGAGCAGTTCTTC.

The gene calls are TRBV21-1 and TRBJ2-1; the tabulated D call, TRBD2, remains unverified against the DNA. TRBV21-1 is designated a pseudogene. The CDR3 has 21 amino acids. The CDR3 DNA sequence: TGTGCCAGCAGCCGGGACAAAGTCCAGCTAGCGGGTTATAGCTCCTACAATGAGCAGTTCTTC. Amino acids: CASSRDKVQLAGYSSYNEQFF.

This clonotype was recorded many times. The chain joins TRBV7-9 to TRBJ2-5; TRBD2 might be the D (6 bases). Trimming removed 2 bases at V and 5 bases at J, with 12 bases between. From germline, CDR1 is SEHNR and CDR2 FQNEAQ (reference sequence). The CDR3 covers 14 residues. The CDR3 region is CASSLNGGEETQYF. The CDR3 coding sequence is TGTGCCAGCAGCTTAAACGGAGGGGAGGAGACCCAGTACTTC.

This clonotype occurred a few times. The rearrangement uses TRBV12-3 or TRBV12-4 and TRBJ2-5, with D possibly TRBD2 on 6 matching bases. The CDR3 is made up of 15 amino acids. Trimming removed 0 bases at V and 1 base at J, with 9 bases between. As DNA, the CDR3 is TGTGCCAGCAGTTTAGCGCGGGGCCGCCAAGAGACCCAGTACTTC. Translated, it gives CASSLARGRQETQYF.

In this sample, this clonotype turned up a few times. This chain connects TRBV12-3 or TRBV12-4 to TRBJ2-5; 8 bases match TRBD1. The V and J ends lost 3 bases and 2 bases, in that order; junction bases with no gene match: 8. CDR3 length: 16 residues. CDR3 in DNA: TGTGCCAGCAGTTTGGAGCAGCGGACAGGGCAAGAGACCCAGTACTTC. Translation gives CASSLEQRTGQETQYF.

This clonotype was seen repeatedly, ten times or more. The V gene is TRBV30, the J gene TRBJ1-5; TRBD1 is a possible D gene (6 bases). The CDR3 is 13 residues long. V was pared by 3 bases and J by 5 bases, with 11 bases between. The germline CDR1 and CDR2 sequences are GTSNPN and SVGIG (reference sequence). CDR3 in amino acids: CAWRLQGHQPQHF. The CDR3, as DNA: TGTGCCTGGAGGCTTCAGGGGCATCAGCCCCAGCATTTT.

This clonotype was counted many times. The chain has TRBV29-1 and TRBJ2-5; 8 positions agree with TRBD2. CDR3 length equals 13 residues. V lost 5 bases to trimming and J lost 4 bases; unmatched junction nucleotides: 6. Per germline, CDR1 SQVTM and CDR2 ANQGSEA. CDR3 coding DNA: TGCAGCGTTTTCTTTGCGGGGGGAGAGACCCAGTACTTC. This encodes CSVFFAGGETQYF.

A few counts support this clonotype. The chain has TRBV5-5 and TRBJ1-5, with D hard to call. Per the germline V gene, CDR1 is SGHKS and CDR2 is YYEKEE (reference sequence). V dropped 4 bases and J dropped 2 bases, with 10 bases sitting between them. The length of the CDR3 is 14 residues. In nucleotides, the CDR3 is TGTGCCAGCAGCGATCTCGTCCGCAATCAGCCCCAGCATTTT. This translates into CASSDLVRNQPQHF.